A selection of T cell receptor beta chains follows, all from one sample in a study of T cell responses to AZD1222 COVID-19 vaccine. Assay used: immunoSEQ multiplex PCR; TCRdb lists only in-frame clones, some missing. The table records about 120,000 clones, around 93% of them present only once. The sample consisted of peripheral blood, taken on day 0 of AZD1222 vaccination. All receptors come from an adult in good health. CDR3s include the opening cysteine and the closing phenylalanine or tryptophan. The D gene is left open where the match is weak. Size values are once, few and many counts, or a class for expanded clones, and some rows have none.

TRBV30 TRBD2 NA CASTPGLDYEQYF
TRBV12-5 TRBD1 NA CASGAGTGLYEQYF
TRBV6-5 NA NA CASTIELAGTTEAFF
TRBV27 TRBD1 NA CASSLAAGGNGYTF
TRBV27 NA NA CASSLNPGAANSPLHF
TRBV4-1 NA NA CASSQDGETSYNEQFF
TRBV6-5 NA NA CASQARSSNEQFF
TRBV19 NA NA CASSLGGEEQFF
TRBV12-5 NA NA CASGGGASVYEQYF
TRBV10-2 NA NA CASSESTVMNTEAFF
TRBV4-1 NA NA CASKGPPNYGYTF
TRBV11-2 NA NA CASSLGDTYQPQHF
TRBV27 TRBD1 NA CASSLIRGQGYTF
TRBV7-2 NA NA CASSLSLTRTETQYF
TRBV4-1 TRBD1 NA CASSQATPTGEANTEAFF
TRBV5-4 TRBD1 NA CASSSGTVANTIYF
TRBV4-3 TRBD2 NA CASSQGASGRGTDTQYF
TRBV9 NA NA CASSPEGGGANEKLFF
TRBV5-4 NA NA CASSLGSANTGELFF
TRBV7-2 NA NA CASSKPSTTNEQFF
TRBV30 NA NA CAWNYGSYNEQFF
TRBV7-2 NA NA CASSSLGSDSYEQYF
TRBV4-3 NA NA CASSQAGAVGNTIYF
TRBV9 NA NA CASSLGLPPANEQFF
TRBV4-1 NA NA CASSQDKDSSNYGYTF
TRBV21-1 NA NA CASSSHMYGYTF
TRBV6-5 NA NA CASSRQQANTGELFF
TRBV6-1 NA NA CASSEAGYRAKNIQYF
TRBV7-8 NA NA CASSPQVATNEKLFF
TRBV10-1 NA NA CASSESGGPTEAFF
TRBV20-1 NA NA CSASSELIGYTF
TRBV6-4 TRBD2 NA CASSDSGLAGRYTQYF
TRBV28 NA NA CASSLVRDYGYTF
TRBV27 TRBD2 NA CASSLSLAGDWDTQYF
TRBV5-8 TRBD1 NA CASSLTRQGHLNYGYTF
TRBV19 TRBD1 NA CASSSATGGNGYTF
TRBV18 NA NA CASSQQGDQPQHF
TRBV28 NA NA CASSPSRGLGVGNTIYF
TRBV5-4 TRBD2 NA CASSKLAGYQETQYF
TRBV10-3 TRBD1 NA CATTGTGGRDTQYF
TRBV19 NA NA CASSPGIEQFF
TRBV12-3/TRBV12-4 NA once CASSYSHEYYTF
TRBV3-1/TRBV3-2 NA NA CASSARWDFYSYEQYF
TRBV18 NA NA CASSAAGDVPNEQFF
TRBV6-2/TRBV6-3 TRBD2 NA CASSYGLAGTSGRANSGELFF
TRBV6-2/TRBV6-3 NA NA CASSWTALGANVLTF
TRBV4-3 NA NA CASSQDRFGADGYNEQFF
TRBV6-5 NA NA CASSYRQANTEAFF
TRBV19 NA NA CASSTIPDRQAFF
TRBV7-8 NA NA CASSLEGGSSPLHF
TRBV4-3 NA NA CASSQAGAPYEQYF
TRBV7-9 NA NA CASSLGSYEQYF
TRBV14 TRBD2 NA CASSQETSGSDEQYF
TRBV19 NA many CASSWGIGLTVYSNQPQHF
TRBV6-5 NA NA CASRLSRTATSEQFF